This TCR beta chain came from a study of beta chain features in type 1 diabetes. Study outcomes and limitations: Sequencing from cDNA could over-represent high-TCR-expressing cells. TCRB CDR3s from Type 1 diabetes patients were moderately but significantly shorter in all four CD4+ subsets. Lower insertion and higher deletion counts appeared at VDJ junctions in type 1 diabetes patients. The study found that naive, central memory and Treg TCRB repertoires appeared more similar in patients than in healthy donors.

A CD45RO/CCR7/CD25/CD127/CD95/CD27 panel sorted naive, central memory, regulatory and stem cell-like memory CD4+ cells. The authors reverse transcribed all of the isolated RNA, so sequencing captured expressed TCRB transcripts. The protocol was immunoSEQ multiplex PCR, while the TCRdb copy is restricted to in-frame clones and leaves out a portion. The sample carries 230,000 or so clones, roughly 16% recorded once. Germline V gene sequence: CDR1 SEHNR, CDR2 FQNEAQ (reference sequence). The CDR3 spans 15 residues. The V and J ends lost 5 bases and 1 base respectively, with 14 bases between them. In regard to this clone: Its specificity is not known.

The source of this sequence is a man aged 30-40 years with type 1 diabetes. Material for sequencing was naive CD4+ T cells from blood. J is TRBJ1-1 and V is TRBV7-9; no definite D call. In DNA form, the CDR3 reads TGTGCCAGCAGCCCCCGAAGGGCCTCGAACACTGAAGCTTTCTTT. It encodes CASSPRRASNTEAFF.